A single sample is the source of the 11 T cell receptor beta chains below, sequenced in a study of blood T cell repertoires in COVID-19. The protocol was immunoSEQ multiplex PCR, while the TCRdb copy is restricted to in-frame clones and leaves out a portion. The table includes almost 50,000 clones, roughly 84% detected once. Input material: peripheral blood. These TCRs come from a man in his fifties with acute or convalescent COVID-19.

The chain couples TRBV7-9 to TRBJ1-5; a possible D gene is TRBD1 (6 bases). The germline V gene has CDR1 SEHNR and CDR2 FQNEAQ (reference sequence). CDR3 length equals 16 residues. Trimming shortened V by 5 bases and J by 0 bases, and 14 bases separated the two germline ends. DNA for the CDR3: TGTGCCAGCAGCCAGTCGACAGGAAATAGCAATCAGCCCCAGCATTTT. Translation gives CASSQSTGNSNQPQHF.

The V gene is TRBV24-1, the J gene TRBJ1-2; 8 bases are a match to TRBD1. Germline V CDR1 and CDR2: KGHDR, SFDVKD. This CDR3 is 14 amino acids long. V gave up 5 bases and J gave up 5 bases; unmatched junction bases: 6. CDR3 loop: CATSARTGGYGYTF. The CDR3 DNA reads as TGTGCCACCAGTGCCCGAACAGGGGGGTATGGCTACACCTTC.

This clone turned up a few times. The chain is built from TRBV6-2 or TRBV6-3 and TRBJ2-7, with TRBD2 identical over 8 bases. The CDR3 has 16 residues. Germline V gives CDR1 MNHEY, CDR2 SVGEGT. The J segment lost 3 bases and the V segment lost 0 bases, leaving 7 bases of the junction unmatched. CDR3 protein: CASSYSPTGGNYEQYF. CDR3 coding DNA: TGTGCCAGCAGTTACTCCCCAACGGGGGGGAACTACGAGCAGTACTTC.

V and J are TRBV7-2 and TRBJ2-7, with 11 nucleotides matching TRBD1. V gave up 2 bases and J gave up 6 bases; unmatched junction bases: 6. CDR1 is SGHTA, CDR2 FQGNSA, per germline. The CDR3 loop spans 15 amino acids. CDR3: CASSLRGQGAREQYF. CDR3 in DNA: TGTGCCAGCAGCTTAAGAGGACAGGGGGCTCGCGAGCAGTACTTC.

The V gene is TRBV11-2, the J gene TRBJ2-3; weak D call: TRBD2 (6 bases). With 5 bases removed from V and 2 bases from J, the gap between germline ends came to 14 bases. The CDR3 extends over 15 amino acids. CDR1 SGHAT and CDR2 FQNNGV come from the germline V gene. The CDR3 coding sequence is TGTGCCAGCAGCCTTCACGGGACTCTCACAGATACGCAGTATTTT. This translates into CASSLHGTLTDTQYF.

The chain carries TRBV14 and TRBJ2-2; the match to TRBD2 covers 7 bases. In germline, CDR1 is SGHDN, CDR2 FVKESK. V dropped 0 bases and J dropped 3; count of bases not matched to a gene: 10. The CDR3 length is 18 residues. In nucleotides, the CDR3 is TGTGCCAGCAGCCAAGATGGATGGCTAGCGGACTACACCGGGGAGCTGTTTTTT. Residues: CASSQDGWLADYTGELFF.

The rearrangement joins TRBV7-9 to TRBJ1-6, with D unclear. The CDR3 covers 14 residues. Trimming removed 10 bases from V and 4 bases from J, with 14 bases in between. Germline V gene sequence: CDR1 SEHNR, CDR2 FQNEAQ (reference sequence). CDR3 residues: CATTNWEYNSPLHF. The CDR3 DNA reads TGTGCCACCACGAATTGGGAGTATAATTCACCCCTCCACTTT.

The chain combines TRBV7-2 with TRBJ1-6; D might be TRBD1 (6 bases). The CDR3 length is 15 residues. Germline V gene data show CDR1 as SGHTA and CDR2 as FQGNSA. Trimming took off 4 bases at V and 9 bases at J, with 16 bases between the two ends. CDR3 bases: TGTGCCAGCAGCTACACGGGGACACAAGCTTCACCCCTCCACTTT. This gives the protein CASSYTGTQASPLHF.

The CDR3 DNA follows: TGTGCCAGCAGTCTATTGGGGGAGGGTGAAAAACTGTTTTTT. Translation: CASSLLGEGEKLFF. The chain joins TRBV27 to TRBJ1-4; tentative D call: TRBD1 (5 bases). Trimming removed 5 bases at V and 7 bases at J, with 14 bases between. The CDR3 totals 14 residues. Germline V gene data show CDR1 as MNHEY and CDR2 as SMNVEV (reference sequence).

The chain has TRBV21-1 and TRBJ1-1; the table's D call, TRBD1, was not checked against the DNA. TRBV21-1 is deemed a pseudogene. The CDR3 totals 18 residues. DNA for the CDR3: TGTGCCAGCAGCAATGAACGGACAGGTGGGGGAAAGAACACTGAAGCTTTCTTT. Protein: CASSNERTGGGKNTEAFF.

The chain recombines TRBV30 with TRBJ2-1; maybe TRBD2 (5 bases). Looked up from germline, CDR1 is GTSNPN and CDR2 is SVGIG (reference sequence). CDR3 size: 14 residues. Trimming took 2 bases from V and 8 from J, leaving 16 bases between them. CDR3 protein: CAWSYRGKIDEQFF. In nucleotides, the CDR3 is TGTGCCTGGAGTTATAGAGGGAAAATCGATGAGCAGTTCTTC.